The 32 T cell receptor beta chains reported below all come from one sample, sequenced in a study of T cell responses to AZD1222 COVID-19 vaccine. TCRdb's table, derived via immunoSEQ multiplex PCR, lists solely in-frame clones and lacks some. Of some 200,000 clones in the sample, around 90% were seen once. Sequences were derived from peripheral blood, sampled on day 0 of AZD1222 vaccination. Receptors originate from an adult in good health.

This sequence joins TRBV5-4 and TRBJ2-1; 14 bases agree with TRBD2. V dropped 4 bases and J dropped 8; count of bases not matched to a gene: 14. This CDR3 comprises 18 residues. Germline V gives CDR1 SGHNT, CDR2 YYREEE (reference sequence). CDR3 sequence: CASSLMTSGRDRLDEQFF. CDR3 DNA sequence: TGTGCCAGCAGCCTAATGACTAGCGGGAGGGACCGGCTGGATGAGCAGTTCTTC. The full variable domain, in which reference TRBV5-4 and TRBJ2-1 provide the parts outside the CDR3, is ETGVTQSPTHLIKTRGQQVTLRCSSQSGHNTVSWYQQALGQGPQFIFQYYREEENGRGNFPPRFSGLQFPNYSSELNVNALELDDSALYLCASSLMTSGRDRLDEQFFGPGTRLTVL.

The chain uses TRBV5-1 and TRBJ2-1; the match to TRBD1 covers 8 bases. After removal of 0 bases from V and 4 bases from J, the junction contained 3 bases not matched to a gene. This CDR3 has 15 residues. Germline CDR1 reads SGHRS; CDR2 reads YFSETQ. CDR3 amino acids: CASSLGQGAYNEQFF. CDR3 nucleotide sequence: TGCGCCAGCAGCTTGGGTCAGGGGGCTTACAATGAGCAGTTCTTC. Full variable domain (missing parts from reference TRBV5-1 and TRBJ2-1): KAGVTQTPRYLIKTRGQQVTLSCSPISGHRSVSWYQQTPGQGLQFLFEYFSETQRNKGNFPGRFSGRQFSNSRSEMNVSTLELGDSALYLCASSLGQGAYNEQFFGPGTRLTVL.

J is TRBJ2-3 and V is TRBV5-4, with D tentatively TRBD1 (5 bases). The CDR3 covers 16 residues. V shed 4 bases and J shed 0 bases, with 15 bases lying between them. The germline V gene has CDR1 SGHNT and CDR2 YYREEE (reference sequence). CDR3 DNA: TGTGCCAGCAGCAGGGGTGGCTTCCCCAGCACAGATACGCAGTATTTT. Protein: CASSRGGFPSTDTQYF.

This chain joins TRBV30 and TRBJ2-3; the D call may be TRBD1 or TRBD2 (5 bases each). Germline V CDR1 and CDR2: GTSNPN, SVGIG (reference sequence). CDR3 size: 13 residues. V was clipped by 5 bases and J by 5 bases, with 14 bases between them. In DNA, the CDR3 is TGTGCCTGGTGCCGTGGGGGTAGAGATACGCAGTATTTT. This codes for CAWCRGGRDTQYF.

The V call is TRBV18, the J call TRBJ1-2; D gene uncertain. In germline, CDR1 is KGHSH, CDR2 LQKENI. The CDR3 sequence is 17 residues long. V lost 4 bases, J lost 0 bases, and 18 bases lay in between. CDR3: CASSRPTRGSSNYGYTF. The CDR3 bases are TGTGCCAGCTCACGCCCCACCCGTGGAAGCTCTAACTATGGCTACACCTTC.

The chain is built from TRBV2 and TRBJ1-2; 7 bases fit TRBD1. This CDR3 has 15 amino acids. With 5 bases clipped from V and 0 bases from J, the junction kept 6 bases outside the gene matches. Germline values: CDR1 SNHLY, CDR2 FYNNEI. The CDR3 nucleotides read TGTGCCAGCAGTAAAGGGACAGCCTCTAACTATGGCTACACCTTC. This gives the protein CASSKGTASNYGYTF.

The chain employs TRBV19 and TRBJ2-7; D is ambiguous. The germline V and J ends were trimmed by 1 base and 3 bases, with 10 bases remaining between them. CDR1 is LNHDA, CDR2 SQIVND, per germline (reference sequence). CDR3 length: 14 amino acids. The CDR3 sequence: CASSIGDGFYEQYF. In DNA form, the CDR3 reads TGTGCCAGTAGTATAGGGGATGGGTTCTACGAGCAGTACTTC.

The V gene is TRBV28, the J gene TRBJ1-5, with D possibly matching TRBD1 (5 bases). Trimming took 4 bases from V and 3 from J, leaving 10 bases between them. CDR1 MDHEN and CDR2 SYDVKM come from the germline V gene. The CDR3 runs to 14 residues. CDR3 loop: CASSWVGLNQPQHF. Here the CDR3 DNA reads TGTGCCAGCAGTTGGGTGGGACTCAATCAGCCCCAGCATTTT.

The chain carries TRBV5-1 and TRBJ2-3, with 12 bases lining up with TRBD1. This CDR3 contains 14 residues. Trimming at V came to 10 bases and at J to 8 bases, leaving 11 bases not matched to a gene. Germline CDR1 SGHRS, CDR2 YFSETQ. CDR3 nucleotides: TGCGCCGGCCGTCCGGGACAGGGGGCTGGTACGCAGTATTTT. Protein product: CAGRPGQGAGTQYF.

J is TRBJ1-4 and V is TRBV29-1, with 7 nucleotides matching TRBD1. In germline, CDR1 is SQVTM, CDR2 ANQGSEA. The length of the CDR3 is 15 residues. V was clipped by 0 bases and J by 8 bases; unmatched bases: 9. CDR3 nucleotide sequence: TGCAGCGTTGAAGATCTTTGGCAGGGGGACGAAAAACTGTTTTTT. Protein product: CSVEDLWQGDEKLFF.

J is TRBJ2-7 and V is TRBV5-6, with 7 bases matching TRBD1. The length of the CDR3 is 15 residues. Germline values: CDR1 SGHDT, CDR2 YYEEEE. V dropped 0 bases and J dropped 3; count of bases not matched to a gene: 6. The CDR3 sequence is CASSLGDRRGYEQYF. In nucleotides, the CDR3 is TGTGCCAGCAGCTTGGGGGACAGAAGGGGCTACGAGCAGTACTTC.

J is TRBJ2-1 and V is TRBV28; D may be TRBD1 (5 bases). CDR1 is MDHEN, CDR2 SYDVKM, per germline. The length of the CDR3 is 11 residues. Deletions cut 10 bases from V and 4 bases from J, with 8 bases between. The CDR3 protein is CAIQGYNEQFF. The DNA of the CDR3 is TGTGCCATCCAGGGATACAATGAGCAGTTCTTC.

This sequence joins TRBV4-2 and TRBJ2-1; D is perhaps TRBD2 (7 bases). This CDR3 is built from 18 residues. V was shortened by 3 bases and J by 6 bases, with 24 bases between the two germline ends. CDR1 and CDR2 (germline): LGHNA, YNFKEQ. The CDR3 reads CASSQGRGGRASRNEQFF. CDR3 nucleotides: TGTGCCAGCAGCCAGGGAAGAGGGGGGAGGGCATCTCGCAATGAGCAGTTCTTC.

This chain links TRBV18 with TRBJ2-6; D uncertain. Germline V gives CDR1 KGHSH, CDR2 LQKENI. The ends were cut back, 3 bases at V and 1 base at J, with 4 bases in the middle. The CDR3 loop spans 14 amino acids. DNA of the CDR3: TGTGCCAGCTCACCGAGTTCTGGGGCCAACGTCCTGACTTTC. Translation: CASSPSSGANVLTF.

The genes are TRBV19 and TRBJ2-2, with TRBD1 matching 7 bases. With V trimmed by 6 bases and J by 3 bases, 10 bases remained unmatched. Looked up from germline, CDR1 is LNHDA and CDR2 is SQIVND (reference sequence). The CDR3 length is 16 residues. CDR3 bases: TGTGCCAGTAGCTTACAGGGGATGGTAGACACCGGGGAGCTGTTTTTT. Its protein is CASSLQGMVDTGELFF.

This rearrangement joins TRBV19 to TRBJ1-2; tentatively, D is TRBD1 (6 bases). The CDR3 totals 14 residues. Germline CDR1 is LNHDA and CDR2 is SQIVND (reference sequence). The V gene lost 8 bases and the J gene lost 0 bases, with 13 bases spanning the gap. The CDR3: CASHRGAANYGYTF. The CDR3 nucleotides are TGTGCCAGTCACCGGGGGGCGGCTAACTATGGCTACACCTTC.

The chain carries TRBV5-1 and TRBJ1-5; TRBD1 aligns across 10 bases. V shed 5 bases, J shed 7 bases, and the junction held 6 bases outside the gene matches. Germline-derived CDR1 and CDR2 are SGHRS and YFSETQ. The CDR3 is 14 amino acids. CDR3 sequence reads: CASREGTGVQPQHF. The CDR3 DNA is TGCGCCAGCAGAGAGGGGACAGGGGTCCAGCCCCAGCATTTT.

This chain links TRBV5-1 with TRBJ1-6; D gene uncertain. V lost 0 bases and J 10 bases, leaving 14 bases between the germline ends. This CDR3 has 15 residues. Germline V lookup: CDR1 SGHRS, CDR2 YFSETQ. CDR3 protein: CASSLGGVAQSPLHF. The CDR3 DNA follows: TGCGCCAGCAGCTTGGGAGGAGTCGCCCAGTCACCCCTCCACTTT.

This chain joins TRBV5-1 and TRBJ1-1, with D tentatively TRBD1 (5 bases). Germline CDR1 SGHRS, CDR2 YFSETQ. The V end was cut by 4 bases, the J end by 3 bases, with 16 bases between. CDR3 length: 15 amino acids. Written as DNA, the CDR3 is TGCGCCAGCAGCCTCCGGGACCCGGGGCACACTGAAGCTTTCTTT. The encoded protein is CASSLRDPGHTEAFF.

The chain employs TRBV28 and TRBJ2-3, with D perhaps TRBD2 (6 bases). V lost 3 bases, J lost 3 bases, and 13 bases lay in between. Per the germline V gene, CDR1 is MDHEN and CDR2 is SYDVKM. The CDR3 is 15 residues long. CDR3 in amino acids: CASSFLRGETDTQYF. The CDR3 region has the DNA TGTGCCAGCAGTTTCCTGCGCGGGGAGACAGATACGCAGTATTTT.

The gene calls are TRBV11-2 and TRBJ1-4, with a possible D match to TRBD1 (6 bases). This CDR3 has 14 residues. Germline V gives CDR1 SGHAT, CDR2 FQNNGV. With 5 bases removed from V and 5 bases from J, the gap between germline ends came to 12 bases. The CDR3 DNA reads TGTGCCAGCAGCCACCCTCAGGGGAATGAAAAACTGTTTTTT. It encodes CASSHPQGNEKLFF.

The chain is built from TRBV9 and TRBJ2-1; 14 positions agree with TRBD2. The CDR3 is 21 amino acids. With V trimmed by 3 bases and J by 0 bases, 14 bases remained unmatched. The germline CDR1 and CDR2 sequences are SGDLS and YYNGEE. CDR3 protein: CASSAPPGTSGRISSYNEQFF. In DNA, the CDR3 is TGTGCCAGCAGCGCCCCTCCCGGGACTAGCGGGAGAATAAGCTCCTACAATGAGCAGTTCTTC.

Worth noting for this clone: An end of the junction differs from the germline gene, which may be a read error. The rearrangement uses TRBV7-7 and TRBJ2-5, with 8 nucleotides matching TRBD2. This CDR3 has 16 residues. CDR1 and CDR2 from the germline V gene are SSHAT and FNYEAQ (reference sequence). The CDR3 here is CASSSTGGAAGETQYF. The CDR3 nucleotides are TGTGCTAGCAGCTCCACCGGGGGGGCTGCGGGAGAGACCCAGTACTTC. Combining the CDR3 with reference TRBV7-7 and TRBJ2-5 gives the whole variable domain GAGVSQSPRYKVTKRGQDVTLRCDPISSHATLYWYQQALGQGPEFLTYFNYEAQPDKSGLPSDRFSAERPEGSISTLTIQRTEQRDSAMYRCASSSTGGAAGETQYFGPGTRLLVL.

The CDR3 DNA follows: TGTGCCAGCAGCTCCGGGACAGGCTCTCCCTACGAGCAGTACTTC. This codes for CASSSGTGSPYEQYF. V and J are TRBV28 and TRBJ2-7; 8 bases map to TRBD1. Germline assignment: CDR1 MDHEN and CDR2 SYDVKM. V was clipped by 6 bases and J by 2 bases; unmatched bases: 9. CDR3 length: 15 amino acids.

The rearrangement uses TRBV11-2 and TRBJ2-1; 7 bases map to TRBD1. The CDR3 consists of 14 residues. Germline loops: CDR1 SGHAT, CDR2 FQNNGV. Unmatched junction bases numbered 4, after V lost 3 bases and J lost 5 bases. CDR3 loop: CASSFGQVDNEQFF. The DNA for the CDR3 is TGTGCCAGCAGCTTCGGACAGGTGGACAATGAGCAGTTCTTC. The complete variable domain, with remaining parts taken from reference TRBV11-2 and TRBJ2-1, reads EAGVAQSPRYKIIEKRQSVAFWCNPISGHATLYWYQQILGQGPKLLIQFQNNGVVDDSQLPKDRFSAERLKGVDSTLKIQPAKLEDSAVYLCASSFGQVDNEQFFGPGTRLTVL.

The gene calls are TRBV5-4 and TRBJ2-3, with 13 bases aligning to TRBD2. CDR1 SGHNT and CDR2 YYREEE come from the germline V gene (reference sequence). The V segment lost 4 bases and the J segment 3 bases; nucleotides outside the gene matches: 11. The CDR3 is made up of 18 amino acids. Here the CDR3 DNA reads TGTGCCAGCAGCACCGGACTAGCGGGAGCGGGGGCTACAGATACGCAGTATTTT. Its protein is CASSTGLAGAGATDTQYF.

This chain links TRBV6-5 with TRBJ2-1; the D is unclear. The V end was cut by 5 bases, the J end by 5 bases, with 16 bases between. The germline CDR1 and CDR2 sequences are MNHEY and SVGAGI. The length of the CDR3 is 15 residues. This chain's CDR3 is CASSHQGQLNNEQFF. CDR3 nucleotides: TGTGCCAGCAGTCACCAAGGGCAGCTAAACAATGAGCAGTTCTTC.

The chain recombines TRBV5-1 with TRBJ2-1; perhaps TRBD1 as D (5 bases). CDR1 and CDR2 from the germline V gene are SGHRS and YFSETQ. CDR3 length: 16 residues. V dropped 5 bases and J dropped 0 bases, with 15 bases sitting between them. CDR3: CASRRTPSSSYNEQFF. Written as DNA, the CDR3 is TGCGCCAGCAGGAGGACACCGAGCAGCTCCTACAATGAGCAGTTCTTC.

The chain carries TRBV29-1 and TRBJ2-7; 9 bases fit TRBD1. Germline-derived CDR1 and CDR2 are SQVTM and ANQGSEA. CDR3 size: 13 residues. V shed 4 bases and J 2 bases; nucleotides not matched to a gene: 3. CDR3 DNA sequence: TGCAGCGTTGCCGGGACAGGGACCTACGAGCAGTACTTC. Translating gives CSVAGTGTYEQYF.

The rearrangement links TRBV10-3 to TRBJ1-6, with TRBD1 matching 7 bases. This CDR3 region has 16 residues. Trimming took 6 bases from V and 2 from J; bases not matched to a gene: 7. Per the germline V gene, CDR1 is ENHRY and CDR2 is SYGVKD. The CDR3 nucleotides read TGTGCCATCAGGAAGACAGGGACGACCTATAATTCACCCCTCCACTTT. It yields the protein CAIRKTGTTYNSPLHF.

V usage is TRBV6-5 and J usage is TRBJ1-1; 8 bases agree with TRBD1. V trimming: 2 bases; J trimming: 8 bases; junction bases outside the gene matches: 10. CDR1 is MNHEY, CDR2 SVGAGI, per germline. CDR3 length equals 15 residues. The CDR3 nucleotides are TGTGCCAGCAGTTACCGGTGGGGGACAGGTGTCGAAGCTTTCTTT. This codes for CASSYRWGTGVEAFF.

The chain is built from TRBV7-6 and TRBJ2-1; the match to TRBD1 covers 7 bases. The V gene end was trimmed by 8 bases and the J gene end by 6 bases; junction bases not matched to a gene: 4. Germline values: CDR1 SGHVS, CDR2 FNYEAQ. This CDR3 is 12 amino acids long. The CDR3 sequence: CASESGGNEQFF. In DNA, the CDR3 is TGTGCCAGCGAGTCAGGGGGCAATGAGCAGTTCTTC.